The 5 T cell receptor beta chains presented below share a single source sample, sequenced in a study of T cells of healthy individuals. TCRdb reanalysed the 5' RACE reads using MiXCR and keeps one entry per CDR3 protein. The sample shows around 63,000 distinct CDR3 sequences, around 15% of them seen only once. The receptors were sampled from a human donor in good health.

This clonotype was detected many times. This chain connects TRBV7-2 to TRBJ2-3, with TRBD2 matching over 8 bases. Germline V gene sequence: CDR1 SGHTA, CDR2 FQGNSA. CDR3 length: 17 amino acids. After removal of 0 bases from V and 2 bases from J, the junction contained 7 bases not matched to a gene. CDR3 nucleotide sequence: TGTGCCAGCAGCTTAGCTTCCGGGACTAGACCCACAGATACGCAGTATTTT. Translated: CASSLASGTRPTDTQYF.

This clonotype has ten or more counts. This rearrangement joins TRBV12-3 or TRBV12-4 to TRBJ2-1, with unresolved D. V was cut by 1 base and J by 5 bases, with 6 bases left in between. This CDR3 spans 13 amino acids. In DNA form, the CDR3 reads TGTGCCAGCAGTTTAGTGGGTAACAATGAGCAGTTCTTC. It specifies CASSLVGNNEQFF.

At least ten counts were recorded for this clonotype. V is TRBV5-1 and J is TRBJ2-7; D gene uncertain. Germline V gene data show CDR1 as SGHRS and CDR2 as YFSETQ. The CDR3 contains 15 residues. Between the trimmed V and J ends, which lost 1 base and 8 bases, there was a span of 19 bases. This CDR3 is CASSLKLQAPWQQYF. The CDR3 bases are TGCGCCAGCAGCTTGAAACTCCAGGCACCGTGGCAGCAGTACTTC.

At least ten counts were recorded for this clonotype. The chain joins TRBV4-3 to TRBJ2-3; 13 bases map to TRBD2. V shed 0 bases, J shed 3 bases, and the junction held 6 bases outside the gene matches. The CDR3 is made up of 18 amino acids. The germline V gene encodes CDR1 LGHNA and CDR2 YSLEER. CDR3: CASSQELWTSGSTDTQYF. CDR3 nucleotides: TGCGCCAGCAGCCAAGAGCTTTGGACTAGCGGGAGTACAGATACGCAGTATTTT.

This clonotype was seen at least ten times. V and J are TRBV12-5 and TRBJ2-5, with D hard to call. The V gene lost 1 base and the J gene lost 2 bases, with 8 bases spanning the gap. CDR3 length: 14 residues. CDR1 is LGHNT, CDR2 FRNRAP, per germline. CDR3 loop: CASGLGAAQETQYF. The CDR3 DNA sequence: TGTGCTAGTGGTTTGGGGGCAGCACAAGAGACCCAGTACTTC.